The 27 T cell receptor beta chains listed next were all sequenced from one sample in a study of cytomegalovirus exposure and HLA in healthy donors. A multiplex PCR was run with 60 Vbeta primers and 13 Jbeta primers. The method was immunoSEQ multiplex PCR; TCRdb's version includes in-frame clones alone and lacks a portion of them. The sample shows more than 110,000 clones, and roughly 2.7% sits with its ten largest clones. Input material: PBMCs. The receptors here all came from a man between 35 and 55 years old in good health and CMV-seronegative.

This CDR3 reads CASSKEGGEAFF. The CDR3 nucleotides are TGTGCCAGTAGTAAGGAAGGCGGTGAAGCTTTCTTT. The chain couples TRBV19 to TRBJ1-1, with unresolved D. CDR1 LNHDA and CDR2 SQIVND come from the germline V gene (reference sequence). The CDR3 length is 12 residues. The germline V and J ends were trimmed by 4 bases and 7 bases, with 10 bases remaining between them.

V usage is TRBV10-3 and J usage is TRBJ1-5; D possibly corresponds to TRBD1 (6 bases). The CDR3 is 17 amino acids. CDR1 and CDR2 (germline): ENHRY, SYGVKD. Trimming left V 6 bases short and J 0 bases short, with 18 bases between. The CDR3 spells CAISPRGGDYSNQPQHF. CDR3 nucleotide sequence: TGTGCCATCAGCCCCAGGGGAGGGGATTATAGCAATCAGCCCCAGCATTTT.

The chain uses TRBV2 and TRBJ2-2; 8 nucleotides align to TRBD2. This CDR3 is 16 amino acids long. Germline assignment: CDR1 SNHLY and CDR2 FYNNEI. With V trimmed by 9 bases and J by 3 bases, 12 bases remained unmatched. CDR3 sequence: CASPRGGGRDTGELFF. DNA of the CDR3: TGTGCCAGTCCTCGGGGCGGGGGGCGCGACACCGGGGAGCTGTTTTTT.

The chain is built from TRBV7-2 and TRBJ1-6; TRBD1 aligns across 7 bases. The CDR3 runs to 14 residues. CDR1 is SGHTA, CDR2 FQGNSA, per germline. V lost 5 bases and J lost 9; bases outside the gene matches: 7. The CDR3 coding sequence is TGTGCCAGCAGCCCCGGGACAGTAGGTTCACCCCTCCACTTT. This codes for CASSPGTVGSPLHF.

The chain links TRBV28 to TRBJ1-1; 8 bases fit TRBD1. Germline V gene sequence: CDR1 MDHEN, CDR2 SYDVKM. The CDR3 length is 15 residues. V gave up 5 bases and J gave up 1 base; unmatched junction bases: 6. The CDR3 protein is CASSNWTGRNTEAFF. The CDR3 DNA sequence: TGTGCCAGCAGTAACTGGACAGGGAGGAACACTGAAGCTTTCTTT.

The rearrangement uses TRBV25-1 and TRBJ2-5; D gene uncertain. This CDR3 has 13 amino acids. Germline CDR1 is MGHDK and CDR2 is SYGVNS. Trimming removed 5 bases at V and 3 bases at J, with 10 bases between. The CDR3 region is CASSYTSEETQYF. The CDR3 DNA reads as TGTGCCAGCAGTTATACCTCGGAAGAGACCCAGTACTTC.

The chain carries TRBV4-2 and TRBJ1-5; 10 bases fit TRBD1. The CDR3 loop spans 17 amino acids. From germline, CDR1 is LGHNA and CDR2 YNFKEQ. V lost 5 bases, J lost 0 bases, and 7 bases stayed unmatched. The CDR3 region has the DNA TGTGCCAGCAGCTCTCGCGGGACAGGGGATAGCAATCAGCCCCAGCATTTT. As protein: CASSSRGTGDSNQPQHF.

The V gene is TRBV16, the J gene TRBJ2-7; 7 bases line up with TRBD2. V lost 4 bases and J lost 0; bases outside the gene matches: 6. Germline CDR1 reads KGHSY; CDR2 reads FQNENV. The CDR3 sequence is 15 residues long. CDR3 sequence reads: CASSLRTSTSYEQYF. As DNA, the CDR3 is TGTGCCAGCAGCCTTCGGACTAGTACCTCCTACGAGCAGTACTTC.

For the CDR3, the DNA is TGTGCCAGCAGTTCGAGGACAGGGTCGGCTGAAGCTTTCTTT. This sequence encodes CASSSRTGSAEAFF. The rearrangement joins TRBV6-5 to TRBJ1-1; 8 positions match TRBD1. V lost 4 bases to trimming and J lost 6 bases; unmatched junction nucleotides: 7. Germline values: CDR1 MNHEY, CDR2 SVGAGI. The CDR3 length is 14 residues.

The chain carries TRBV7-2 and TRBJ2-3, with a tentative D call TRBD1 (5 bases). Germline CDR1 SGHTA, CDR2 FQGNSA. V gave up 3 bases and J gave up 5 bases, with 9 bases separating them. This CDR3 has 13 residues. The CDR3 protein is CASSLQGGDTQYF. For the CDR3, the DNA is TGTGCCAGCAGCTTGCAGGGTGGAGATACGCAGTATTTT.

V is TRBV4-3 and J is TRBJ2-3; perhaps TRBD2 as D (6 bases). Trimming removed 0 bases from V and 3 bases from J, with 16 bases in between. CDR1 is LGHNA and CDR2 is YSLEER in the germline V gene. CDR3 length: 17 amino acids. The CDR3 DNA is TGCGCCAGCAGCCAAGAAGGCGGGGCCCCTAGAACAGATACGCAGTATTTT. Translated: CASSQEGGAPRTDTQYF.

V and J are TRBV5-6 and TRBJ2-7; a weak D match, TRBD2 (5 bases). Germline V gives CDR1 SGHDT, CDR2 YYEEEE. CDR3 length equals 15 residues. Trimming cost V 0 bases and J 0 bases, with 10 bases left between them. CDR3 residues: CASSLGSVHSYEQYF. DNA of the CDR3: TGTGCCAGCAGCTTGGGTAGCGTTCACTCCTACGAGCAGTACTTC. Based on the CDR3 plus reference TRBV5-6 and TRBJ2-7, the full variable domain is DAGVTQSPTHLIKTRGQQVTLRCSPKSGHDTVSWYQQALGQGPQFIFQYYEEEERQRGNFPDRFSGHQFPNYSSELNVNALLLGDSALYLCASSLGSVHSYEQYFGPGTRLTVT.

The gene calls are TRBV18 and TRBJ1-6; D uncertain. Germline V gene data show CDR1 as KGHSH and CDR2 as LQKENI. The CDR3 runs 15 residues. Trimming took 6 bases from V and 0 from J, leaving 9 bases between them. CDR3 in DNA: TGTGCCAGCTCCTACCGTGGCTCCTATAATTCACCCCTCCACTTT. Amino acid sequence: CASSYRGSYNSPLHF.

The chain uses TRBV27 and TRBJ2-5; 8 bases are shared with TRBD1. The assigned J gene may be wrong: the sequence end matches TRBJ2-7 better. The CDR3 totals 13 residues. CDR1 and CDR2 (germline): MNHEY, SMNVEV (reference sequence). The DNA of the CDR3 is TGTGCCAGCAGTTTGCAGGGGGCAAACGAGCAGTACTTC. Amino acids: CASSLQGANEQYF.

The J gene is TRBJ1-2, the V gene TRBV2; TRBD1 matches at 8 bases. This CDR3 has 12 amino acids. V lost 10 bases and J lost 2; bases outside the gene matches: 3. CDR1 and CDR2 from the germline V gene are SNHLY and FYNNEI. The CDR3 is CATDRGNYGYTF. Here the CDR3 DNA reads TGTGCCACCGACAGGGGAAACTATGGCTACACCTTC. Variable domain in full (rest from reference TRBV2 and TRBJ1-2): EPEVTQTPSHQVTQMGQEVILRCVPISNHLYFYWYRQILGQKVEFLVSFYNNEISEKSEIFDDQFSVERPDGSNFTLKIRSTKLEDSAMYFCATDRGNYGYTFGSGTRLTVV.

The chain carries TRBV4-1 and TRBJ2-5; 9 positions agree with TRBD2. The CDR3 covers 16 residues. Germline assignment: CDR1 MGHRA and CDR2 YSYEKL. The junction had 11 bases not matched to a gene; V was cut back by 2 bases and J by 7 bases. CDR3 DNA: TGCGCCAGCAGCCAACACGCTAGCGGGGTCATAGTGACCCAGTACTTC. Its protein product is CASSQHASGVIVTQYF.

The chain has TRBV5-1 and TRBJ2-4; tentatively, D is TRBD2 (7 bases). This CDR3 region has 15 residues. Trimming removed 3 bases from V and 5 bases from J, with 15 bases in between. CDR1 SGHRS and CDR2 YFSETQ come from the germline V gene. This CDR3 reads CASSSSFGGQNIQYF. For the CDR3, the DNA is TGCGCCAGCAGCTCGAGTTTCGGGGGGCAAAACATTCAGTACTTC.

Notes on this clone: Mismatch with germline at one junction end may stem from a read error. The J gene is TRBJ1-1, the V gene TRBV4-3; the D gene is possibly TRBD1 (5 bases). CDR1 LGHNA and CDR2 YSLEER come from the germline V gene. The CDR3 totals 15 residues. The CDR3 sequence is CASSQGLTVNTGAFF. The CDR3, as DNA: TGCGCCAGCAGCCAAGGCCTGACAGTGAACACTGGAGCTTTCTTT.

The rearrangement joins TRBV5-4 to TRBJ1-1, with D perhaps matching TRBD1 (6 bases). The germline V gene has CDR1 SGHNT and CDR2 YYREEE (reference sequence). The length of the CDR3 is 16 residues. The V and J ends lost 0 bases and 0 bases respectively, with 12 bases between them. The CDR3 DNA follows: TGTGCCAGCAGCTTGGTCGCAGGGGCCCTGAACACTGAAGCTTTCTTT. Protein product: CASSLVAGALNTEAFF.

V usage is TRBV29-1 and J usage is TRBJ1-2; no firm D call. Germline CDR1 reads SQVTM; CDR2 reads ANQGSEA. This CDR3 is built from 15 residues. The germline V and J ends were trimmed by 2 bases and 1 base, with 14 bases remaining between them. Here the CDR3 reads CSVEIVQLVNYGYTF. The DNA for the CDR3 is TGCAGCGTTGAAATTGTCCAGCTAGTTAACTATGGCTACACCTTC.

DNA of the CDR3: TGTGCCAGCAGGGTCGGCGGATCCTATGGCTACACCTTC. Its translation is CASRVGGSYGYTF. The V call is TRBV6-5, the J call TRBJ1-2; the D is unclear. V was cut by 6 bases and J by 4 bases, with 12 bases left in between. The CDR3 runs 13 residues. Germline values: CDR1 MNHEY, CDR2 SVGAGI.

The CDR3 DNA reads TGTGCCAGCACCGGCGGGTATGGGACCCAGTACTTC. Translated: CASTGGYGTQYF. This chain uses TRBV6-5 with TRBJ2-5, with a weak D call TRBD2 (5 bases). Looked up from germline, CDR1 is MNHEY and CDR2 is SVGAGI. Trimming removed 7 bases from V and 7 bases from J, with 13 bases in between. This CDR3 has 12 residues.

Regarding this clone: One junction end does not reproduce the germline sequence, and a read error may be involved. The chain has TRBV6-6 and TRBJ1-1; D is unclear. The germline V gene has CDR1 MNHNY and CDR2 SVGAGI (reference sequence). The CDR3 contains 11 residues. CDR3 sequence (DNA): TGTGCCAGCAGTTACTCGAACATCATATTTTTT. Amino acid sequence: CASSYSNIIFF.

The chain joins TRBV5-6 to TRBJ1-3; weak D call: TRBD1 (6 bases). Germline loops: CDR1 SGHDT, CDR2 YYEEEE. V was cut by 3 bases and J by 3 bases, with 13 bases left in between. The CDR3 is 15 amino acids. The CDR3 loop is CASSYGQSGGNTIYF. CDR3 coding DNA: TGTGCCAGCAGCTACGGACAGTCCGGTGGAAACACCATATATTTT.

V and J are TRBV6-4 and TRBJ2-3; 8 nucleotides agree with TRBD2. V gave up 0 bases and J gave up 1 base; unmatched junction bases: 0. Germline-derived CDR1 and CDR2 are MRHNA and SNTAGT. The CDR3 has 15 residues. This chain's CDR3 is CASSDSSGGTDTQYF. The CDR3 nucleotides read TGTGCCAGCAGTGACTCTAGCGGGGGCACAGATACGCAGTATTTT.

In DNA, the CDR3 is TGTGCCAGTGGGACAGGGCTCACCGGGGAGCTGTTTTTT. Translating gives CASGTGLTGELFF. This chain connects TRBV7-9 to TRBJ2-2, with 9 bases fitting TRBD1. Germline V gene sequence: CDR1 SEHNR, CDR2 FQNEAQ (reference sequence). This CDR3 is 13 amino acids long. The J segment lost 4 bases and the V segment lost 9 bases, leaving 3 bases of the junction unmatched.

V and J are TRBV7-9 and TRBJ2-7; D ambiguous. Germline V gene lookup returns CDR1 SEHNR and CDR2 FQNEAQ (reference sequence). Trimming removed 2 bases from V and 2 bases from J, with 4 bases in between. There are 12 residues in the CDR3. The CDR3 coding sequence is TGTGCCAGCAGCTTATCCGCCTACGAGCAGTACTTC. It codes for CASSLSAYEQYF.